This T cell receptor beta chain was recorded in a study of blood T cell repertoires in COVID-19. Germline CDR1 and CDR2: WNHNN and SYGVQD (reference sequence). V dropped 8 bases and J dropped 9 bases, with 8 bases sitting between them. This CDR3 has 10 residues. This table comes from immunoSEQ multiplex PCR, and its TCRdb copy is limited to in-frame clones, with some not included. Among 150,000 to 200,000 clones, around nine tenths were seen once, and the ten largest hold roughly 3.5%. Specimen: peripheral blood. J is TRBJ1-5 and V is TRBV10-1, with D unclear. This receptor was obtained from a man between 65 and 85 years old with acute or convalescent COVID-19. The DNA for the CDR3 is TGCGCCAGCTTCCCCGGGCCCCAGCATTTT. It specifies CASFPGPQHF.